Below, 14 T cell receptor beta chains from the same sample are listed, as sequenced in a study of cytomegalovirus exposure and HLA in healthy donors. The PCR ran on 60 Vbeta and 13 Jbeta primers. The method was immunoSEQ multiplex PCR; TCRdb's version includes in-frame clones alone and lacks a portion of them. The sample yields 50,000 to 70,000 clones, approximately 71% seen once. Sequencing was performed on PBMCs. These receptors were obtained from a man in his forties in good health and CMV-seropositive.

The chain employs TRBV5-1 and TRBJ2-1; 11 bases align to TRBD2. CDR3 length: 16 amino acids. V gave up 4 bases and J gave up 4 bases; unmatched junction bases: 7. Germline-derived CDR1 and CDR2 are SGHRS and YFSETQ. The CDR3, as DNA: TGCGCCAGCAGCCTAAGACTAGCGGGGAGTTACAATGAGCAGTTCTTC. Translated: CASSLRLAGSYNEQFF.

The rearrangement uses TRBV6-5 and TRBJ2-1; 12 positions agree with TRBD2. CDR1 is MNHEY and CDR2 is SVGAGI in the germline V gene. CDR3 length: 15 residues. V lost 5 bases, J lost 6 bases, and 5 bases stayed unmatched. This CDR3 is CASSPPSGGGNEQFF. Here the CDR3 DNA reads TGTGCCAGCAGTCCACCTAGCGGGGGGGGCAATGAGCAGTTCTTC.

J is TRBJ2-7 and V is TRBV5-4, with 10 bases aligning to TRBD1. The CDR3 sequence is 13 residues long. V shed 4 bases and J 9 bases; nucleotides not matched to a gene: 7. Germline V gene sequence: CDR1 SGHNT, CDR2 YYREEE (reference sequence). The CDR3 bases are TGTGCCAGCAGCCCGGGACAGGGGCCCGGGCAGTACTTC. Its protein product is CASSPGQGPGQYF. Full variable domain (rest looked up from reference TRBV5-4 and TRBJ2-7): ETGVTQSPTHLIKTRGQQVTLRCSSQSGHNTVSWYQQALGQGPQFIFQYYREEENGRGNFPPRFSGLQFPNYSSELNVNALELDDSALYLCASSPGQGPGQYFGPGTRLTVT.

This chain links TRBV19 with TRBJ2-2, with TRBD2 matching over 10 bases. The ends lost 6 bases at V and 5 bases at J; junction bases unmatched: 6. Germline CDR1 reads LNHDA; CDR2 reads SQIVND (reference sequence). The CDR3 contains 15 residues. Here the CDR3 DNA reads TGTGCCAGTAGGGGACTAGCGCAATTAACCGGGGAGCTGTTTTTT. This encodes CASRGLAQLTGELFF.

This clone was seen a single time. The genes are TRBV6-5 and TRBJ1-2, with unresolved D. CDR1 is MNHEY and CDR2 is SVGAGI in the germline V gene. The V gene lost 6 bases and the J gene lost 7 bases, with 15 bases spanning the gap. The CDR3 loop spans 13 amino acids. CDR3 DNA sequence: TGTGCCAGCAGATCACCTCAGGTGTCTGGCTACACCTTC. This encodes CASRSPQVSGYTF.

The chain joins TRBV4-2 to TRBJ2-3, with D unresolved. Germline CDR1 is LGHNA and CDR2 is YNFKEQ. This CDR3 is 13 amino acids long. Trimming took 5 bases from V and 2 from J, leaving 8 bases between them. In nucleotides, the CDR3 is TGTGCCAGCAGCTTATCCCTCACAGATACGCAGTATTTT. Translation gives CASSLSLTDTQYF.

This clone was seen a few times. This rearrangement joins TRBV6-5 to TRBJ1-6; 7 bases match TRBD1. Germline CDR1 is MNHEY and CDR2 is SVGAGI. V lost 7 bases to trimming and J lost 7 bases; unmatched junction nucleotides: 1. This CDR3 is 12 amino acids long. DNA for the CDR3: TGTGCCAGCAACAGGGGAAATTCACCCCTCCACTTT. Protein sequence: CASNRGNSPLHF.

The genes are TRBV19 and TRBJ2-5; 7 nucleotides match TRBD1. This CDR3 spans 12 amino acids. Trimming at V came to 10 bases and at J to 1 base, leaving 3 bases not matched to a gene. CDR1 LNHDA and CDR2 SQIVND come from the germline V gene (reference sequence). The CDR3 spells CATRQGQETQYF. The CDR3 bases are TGTGCCACAAGACAGGGCCAAGAGACCCAGTACTTC.

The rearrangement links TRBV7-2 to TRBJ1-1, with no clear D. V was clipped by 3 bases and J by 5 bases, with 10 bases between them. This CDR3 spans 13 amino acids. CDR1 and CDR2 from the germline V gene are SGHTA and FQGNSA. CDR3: CASSLDRRTEAFF. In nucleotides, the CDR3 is TGTGCCAGCAGCTTGGATCGGAGGACTGAAGCTTTCTTT.

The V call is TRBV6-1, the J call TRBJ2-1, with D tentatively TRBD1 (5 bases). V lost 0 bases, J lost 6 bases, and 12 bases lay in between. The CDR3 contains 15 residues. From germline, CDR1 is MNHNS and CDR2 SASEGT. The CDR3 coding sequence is TGTGCCAGCAGTGAAGCGCCAGGGCTGGCCAATGAGCAGTTCTTC. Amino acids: CASSEAPGLANEQFF.

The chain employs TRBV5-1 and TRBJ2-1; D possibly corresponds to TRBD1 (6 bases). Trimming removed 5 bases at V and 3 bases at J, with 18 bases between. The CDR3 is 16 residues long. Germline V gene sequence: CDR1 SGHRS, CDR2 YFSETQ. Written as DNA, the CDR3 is TGCGCCAGCAGTCCAAACTCCCGGACAGTCTACAATGAGCAGTTCTTC. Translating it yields CASSPNSRTVYNEQFF.

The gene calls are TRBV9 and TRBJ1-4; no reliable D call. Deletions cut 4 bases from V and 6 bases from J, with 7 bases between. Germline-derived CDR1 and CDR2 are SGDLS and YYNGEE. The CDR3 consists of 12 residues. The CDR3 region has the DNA TGTGCCAGCAGCCTGAGTGATGAAAAACTGTTTTTT. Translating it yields CASSLSDEKLFF.

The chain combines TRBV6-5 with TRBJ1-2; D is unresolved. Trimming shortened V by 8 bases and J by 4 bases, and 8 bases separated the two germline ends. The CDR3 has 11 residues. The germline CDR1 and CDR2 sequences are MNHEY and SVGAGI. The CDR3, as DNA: TGTGCCAGCCCGGTTAGCTATGGCTACACCTTC. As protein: CASPVSYGYTF.

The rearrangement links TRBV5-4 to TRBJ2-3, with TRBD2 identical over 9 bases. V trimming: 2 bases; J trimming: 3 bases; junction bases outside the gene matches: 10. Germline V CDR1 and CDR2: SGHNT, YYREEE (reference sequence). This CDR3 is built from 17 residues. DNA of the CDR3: TGTGCCAGCAGCTTCCTCGCCCTAGCGGGGAGGACAGATACGCAGTATTTT. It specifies CASSFLALAGRTDTQYF.